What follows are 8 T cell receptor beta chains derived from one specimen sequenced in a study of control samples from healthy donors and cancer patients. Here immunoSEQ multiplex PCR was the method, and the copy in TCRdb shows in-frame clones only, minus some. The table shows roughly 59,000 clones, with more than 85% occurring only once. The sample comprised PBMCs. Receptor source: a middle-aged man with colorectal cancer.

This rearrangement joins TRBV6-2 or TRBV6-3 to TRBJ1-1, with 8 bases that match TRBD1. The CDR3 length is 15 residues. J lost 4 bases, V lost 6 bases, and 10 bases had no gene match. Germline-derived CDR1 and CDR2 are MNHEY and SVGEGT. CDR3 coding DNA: TGTGCCAGCAGCAAAACCGGCGGACAGGGCACTGAAGCTTTCTTT. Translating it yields CASSKTGGQGTEAFF.

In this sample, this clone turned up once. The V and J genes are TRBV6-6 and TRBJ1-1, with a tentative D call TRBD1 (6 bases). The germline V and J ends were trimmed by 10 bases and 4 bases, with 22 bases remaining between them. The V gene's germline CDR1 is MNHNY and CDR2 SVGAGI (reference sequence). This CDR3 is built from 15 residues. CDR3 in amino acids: CATRVGGGLGTEAFF. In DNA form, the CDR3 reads TGTGCCACCAGGGTGGGTGGGGGGCTAGGCACTGAAGCTTTCTTT.

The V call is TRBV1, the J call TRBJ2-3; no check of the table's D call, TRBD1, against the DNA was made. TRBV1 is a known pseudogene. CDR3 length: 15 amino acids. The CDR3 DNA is TGCACCAGCAGCCAAGATCTTAGGGGAACAGATACGCAGTATTTT. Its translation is CTSSQDLRGTDTQYF.

The CDR3 sequence is CASSEGTKGQETQYF. The CDR3 DNA sequence: TGTGCCAGCAGTGAGGGGACAAAAGGGCAAGAGACCCAGTACTTC. This rearrangement joins TRBV2 to TRBJ2-5; a weak D match, TRBD1 (6 bases). From germline, CDR1 is SNHLY and CDR2 FYNNEI. The CDR3 totals 15 residues. Trimming pared 3 bases from V and 2 bases from J, leaving 13 bases between.

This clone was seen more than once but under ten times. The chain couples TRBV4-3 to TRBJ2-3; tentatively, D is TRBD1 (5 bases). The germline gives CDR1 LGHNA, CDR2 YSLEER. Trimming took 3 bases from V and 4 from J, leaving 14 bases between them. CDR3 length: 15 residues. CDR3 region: CASSHSIIGADTQYF. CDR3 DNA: TGCGCCAGCAGCCATTCAATTATAGGGGCAGATACGCAGTATTTT.

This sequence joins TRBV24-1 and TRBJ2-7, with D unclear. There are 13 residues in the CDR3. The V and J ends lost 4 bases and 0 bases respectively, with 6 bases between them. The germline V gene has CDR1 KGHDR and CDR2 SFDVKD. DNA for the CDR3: TGTGCCACCAGTGAGGCCAGCTCCTACGAGCAGTACTTC. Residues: CATSEASSYEQYF.

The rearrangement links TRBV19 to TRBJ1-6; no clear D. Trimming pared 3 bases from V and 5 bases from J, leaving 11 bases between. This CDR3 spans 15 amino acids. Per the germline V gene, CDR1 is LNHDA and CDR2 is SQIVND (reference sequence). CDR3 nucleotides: TGTGCCAGTAGTATTCGGCAGACTAATAATTCACCCCTCCACTTT. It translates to CASSIRQTNNSPLHF.

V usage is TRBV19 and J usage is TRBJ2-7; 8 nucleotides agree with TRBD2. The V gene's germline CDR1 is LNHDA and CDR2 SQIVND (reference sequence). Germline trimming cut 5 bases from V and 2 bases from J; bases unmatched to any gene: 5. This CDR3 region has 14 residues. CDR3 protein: CASSAAGGAYEQYF. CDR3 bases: TGTGCCAGTAGTGCGGCGGGGGGTGCCTACGAGCAGTACTTC.